The sequence of this T cell receptor (beta chain) was determined in a study of CD8+ T cells in alopecia areata (dated by TCRdb to the late 2010s). Study-wide context: Treated patients were enrolled in an open-label pilot trial of oral tofacitinib at 5 to 10 mg twice daily for moderate-to-severe alopecia areata. Scalp clonality was compared among normal scalp (n=4), patchy alopecia areata scalp (n=8), and alopecia totalis/universalis scalp (n=8). Patients on tofacitinib were biopsied at baseline and after 4 and 24 weeks of treatment, and several of the patients also had a later scalp biopsy. The RNA source kit depended on sample type: the PAXgene miRNA kit for fixed scalp, the miRNeasy kit for PBMCs, and the RNeasy kit for mouse skin. TCRbeta CDR3 regions were amplified by immunoSEQ multiplex PCR using 35 Vbeta forward and 13 Jbeta reverse primers. On the human side, TCRbeta sequencing was run on scalp tissue and on sorted CD4+ and CD8+ peripheral blood T cells from healthy controls and from alopecia areata patients with either patchy or totalis/universalis disease. Tofacitinib was given for 6 to 18 months, followed by 6 months of follow-up off drug to assess delayed response and recurrence. In both human patients and the C3H/HeJ mouse model, the study applied high-throughput TCRbeta sequencing to look at T cell clonal expansion in alopecia areata. Disease severity in treated patients was measured with the SALT score, which quantifies the percentage of affected scalp surface area.

Here is what the overall study found, with its caveats: Higher clonality and more expanded CD8+ clones were observed in lesional scalp than in normal scalp, particularly in alopecia totalis/universalis, a finding suggestive of antigenic drive. Shared TCR sequences between patients were less evident than in mice, which may be partly attributable to HLA diversity in the patient population. Tofacitinib significantly lowered scalp clonality and the number of expanded CD8+ clones among the top 100 scalp clones. Scalp TCR repertoire analysis is complicated because resident alphabeta T cells in normal human skin are also sequenced, whereas mouse skin is dominated by gammadelta T cells. Because the treated cohort was small and included a single nonresponder, larger studies are needed to assess links between baseline CD8+ expansion and response. During tofacitinib treatment, many expanded lesional clones remained in scalp and blood, and this persistence may partly explain relapse after treatment is stopped.

V is clipped by 3 bases and J by 6 bases, and the sequence between their germline boundaries is 15 bases long. Including cysteine and phenylalanine, the CDR3 has 15 amino acids. Only CDR3 DNA is held: 45 bases, read in frame from base 1. CDR1 LNHDA and CDR2 SQIVND are derived from the germline V gene (reference sequence). In light of the paper, this sample's time point label describes: about 4 weeks on oral tofacitinib. This sample's treatment or condition label indicates: oral pan-JAK inhibitor, 5-10 mg twice daily. Lesional scalp punch biopsies and peripheral blood were collected from alopecia areata patients. PBMCs were isolated by density centrifugation and stained for CD3, CD4 and CD8, and CD4+ and CD8+ T cells were sorted on a FACSAria. Receptors were amplified or captured by the immunoSEQ multiplex PCR assay. To provide template for TCR sequencing, every sample had RNA extracted and reverse transcribed into cDNA. First-strand cDNA was synthesized using SuperScript III with a 2:1 mix of oligo-dT and random hexamers. A synthetic immune receptor repertoire was used to gauge amplification bias, and whatever bias remained was removed computationally. Under the source paper's analysis protocol: Raw reads were preprocessed to remove errors, and CDR3 was defined by IMGT conventions from the conserved cysteine to phenylalanine. To get clonality, Shannon entropy was normalized by log2 of the number of productive unique TCRs and the result was subtracted from 1. Scalp TCRbeta sequences were cross-referenced with sorted blood CD4 and CD8 repertoires so that the CD4 or CD8 identity of scalp clones could be inferred. Drawn from immuneACCESS, this table holds only the in-frame rearrangements with V and J called that TCRdb kept. Clones are partly lost; checked studies trace under half to an unresolved V gene and leave the rest unexplained. For V, J and clone size, that table is used; D and trimming come from the DNA. For this sample the table gives some 130,000 clones, of which around 50% were detected only once. Jointly, the top ten make up about 16% of the sample.

This clone showed up just a few times. Its target antigen remains unknown. The record has no base qualities; no much larger clone is one base away. Here the sequenced sample was CD8+ T cells sorted from blood, taken at week 4, from a patient treated with tofacitinib. This chain is built from TRBV19 and TRBJ2-1, with an unclear D gene assignment. The TCR originated in a human donor with alopecia areata. The CDR3 is CASSILGNSLNEQFF. The DNA sequence follows: TGTGCCAGTAGTATTCTGGGAAACTCCCTCAATGAGCAGTTCTTC.